The present T cell receptor beta chain was sequenced within a study of blood T cells in healthy people across ages (dated by TCRdb to about 2015). For the wider study: In model experiments, roughly one uniquely barcoded TCR beta cDNA molecule per two T cells was captured by template switching. To avoid experimental bias, donors of different ages were spread randomly across the sequencing lanes. Two additional independent replicas of 1 million unique cDNA reads from the same blood draw were analyzed for two donors (one aged 18 to 30 and one aged 80 or older). To track age-related changes in TCR beta repertoire diversity, the study relied on deep sequencing normalized with unique cDNA molecular identifiers. Four age groups were formed from the donors: young (average approximately 16 years), middle-aged (around 41), aged (about 68) and long-lived (roughly 88). Study-level results and caveats: Bulk unsorted PBMC profiling prevented conclusive comparison of naive and antigen-experienced compartments. Compared with the aged group, more naive CD4+ T cells, fewer expanded clones and increased TCR diversity were shown by the long-lived group, suggesting age selection. Estimates of total diversity from one million sequenced T cells were regarded as lower bounds and underestimates. Because donor CMV infection status was unknown, age-related changes in expanded clonotypes were potentially confounded. Observed TCR beta diversity per million T cells fell roughly linearly with age, and a significant reduction was already apparent by age roughly 40. Observed TCR beta diversity correlated strongly with the percentage of naive T cells measured by flow cytometry.

Germline trimming: 3 bases from V, 4 bases from J; junction bases outside gene matches: 4. The germline V gene yields SGDLS for CDR1 and YYNGEE for CDR2. Measured from the cysteine to the phenylalanine, the CDR3 is 15 residues long. Only the CDR3 portion is preserved as DNA: 45 bases, with reading frame beginning at the first base. Receptor libraries were prepared by 5' RACE. The reads were generated on an Illumina HiSeq 2500. The second PCR ran for roughly 6 to 11 cycles and used a J-beta primer mix along with a sample-barcoded 5' primer. Each TCR beta cDNA molecule received a unique molecular identifier from a template-switch 5' adaptor carrying 12 random nucleotides. Each sample yielded at least 3 million CDR3-containing paired-end reads. First-strand cDNA synthesis was performed from all RNA using the Mint cDNA synthesis kit, with priming by a TRBC-specific oligonucleotide. After uracil-DNA glycosylase treatment, a first 18-cycle PCR used universal primers M1SS and BC2_uni_R on all cDNA. On the authors' methods: Normalization of each sample was performed by random selection of 1 million high-quality reads, each carrying a distinct molecular identifier. Instead of being binned into consensus sequences, reads that shared molecular identifiers were thrown out. MiTCR, set to a Q25 quality threshold and the strictest error-elimination algorithm, was used for CDR3 identification, clonotype clustering and error correction. Lower-bound total TCR beta diversity was estimated with a nonparametric unseen species model using Euler transformation. TCRdb handled the public reads itself, with Q25 trimming in fastp and clone calling in MiXCR, and kept productive beta chains. One record per CDR3 amino acid sequence lists the most common genes and DNA. TCRdb's processing, not the authors', yielded these V and J calls. The sample table records 650,000 to 1,000,000 distinct CDR3 sequences; 36% of these occur just once. 13% of the sample is held by the ten biggest clonotypes.

The 39 donors, aged about 6 to 100 years, were systemically healthy Caucasian individuals from Russia. Each donor gave ten milliliters of peripheral blood, collected into EDTA-treated Vacutainer tubes. Ficoll-Paque density-gradient centrifugation was used to isolate PBMCs, with at least 6.5 million obtained per sample. Total RNA was extracted from PBMCs with Trizol reagent, with at least 5 micrograms obtained per sample. For every donor, an aliquot of PBMCs went through flow cytometry to measure the percentages of naive CD45RAhigh/CD27high T cells. Note on this clonotype: Its antigen has not been determined. Base quality data are lacking; no much larger clone is found one base away.

This chain is built from TRBV9 and TRBJ1-2, with 12 middle bases fitting TRBD1. The material sequenced was blood. The TCR was taken from a young man in good health. The CDR3 region: CASSAGTGGIYGYTF. The sequence in DNA is TGTGCCAGCAGCGCCGGGACAGGGGGCATCTATGGCTACACCTTC.